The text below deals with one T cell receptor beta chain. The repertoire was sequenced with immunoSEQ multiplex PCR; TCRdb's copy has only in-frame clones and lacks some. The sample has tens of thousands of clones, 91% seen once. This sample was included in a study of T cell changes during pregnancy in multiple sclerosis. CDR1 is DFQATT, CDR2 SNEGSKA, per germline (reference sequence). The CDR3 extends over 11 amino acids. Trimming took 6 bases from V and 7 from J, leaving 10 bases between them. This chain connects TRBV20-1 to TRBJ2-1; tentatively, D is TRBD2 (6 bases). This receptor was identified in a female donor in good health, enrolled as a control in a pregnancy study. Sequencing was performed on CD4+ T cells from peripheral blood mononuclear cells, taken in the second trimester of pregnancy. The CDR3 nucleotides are TGCAGTGCCGGGACTTGGAATGAGCAGTTCTTC. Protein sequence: CSAGTWNEQFF.